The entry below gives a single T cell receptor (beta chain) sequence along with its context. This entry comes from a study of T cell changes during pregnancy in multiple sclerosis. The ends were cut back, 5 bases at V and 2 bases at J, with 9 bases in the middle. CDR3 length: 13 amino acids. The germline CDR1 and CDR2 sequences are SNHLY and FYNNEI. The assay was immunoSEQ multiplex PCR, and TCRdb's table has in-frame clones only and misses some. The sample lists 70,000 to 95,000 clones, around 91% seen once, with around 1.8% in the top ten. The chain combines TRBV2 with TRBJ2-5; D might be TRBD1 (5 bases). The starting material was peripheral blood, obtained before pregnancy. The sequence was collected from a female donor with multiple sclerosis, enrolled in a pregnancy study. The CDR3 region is CASSSDRQETQYF. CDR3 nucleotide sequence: TGTGCCAGCAGTTCTGACAGACAAGAGACCCAGTACTTC.